One and the same sample provided the 31 T cell receptor beta chains below, sequenced in a study of T cells in tuberculosis. Using immunoSEQ multiplex PCR, the repertoire was profiled, and TCRdb retains in-frame clones only, with some absent. This sample has approximately 59,000 clones, with nearly 90% found just once. Thawed, overnight-rested PBMC were stained with GMM-loaded CD1B tetramer, viability dye and anti-CD3, then sorted. CD1B tetramers were loaded with Rhodococcus equi-derived C32 glucose monomycolate. Sequences were obtained from CD1b-GMM tetramer-negative cells sorted from PBMCs. Receptors originate from an adult woman with latent tuberculosis.

This chain uses TRBV6-5 with TRBJ1-5; perhaps TRBD1 as D (6 bases). The CDR3 spans 14 residues. With 4 bases removed from V and 6 bases from J, the gap between germline ends came to 13 bases. Per germline, CDR1 MNHEY and CDR2 SVGAGI. CDR3 sequence reads: CASSSGARSQPQHF. The CDR3 DNA is TGTGCCAGCAGTTCAGGGGCACGCAGTCAGCCCCAGCATTTT.

CDR3 bases: TGTGCCAGCAGCCGGACTTCCGGGACAGTCACGTACGAGCAGTACTTC. Translated: CASSRTSGTVTYEQYF. The chain joins TRBV4-2 to TRBJ2-7; 7 nucleotides match TRBD1. V lost 4 bases and J lost 4; bases outside the gene matches: 13. This CDR3 is 16 amino acids long. The germline gives CDR1 LGHNA, CDR2 YNFKEQ.

A word on this clone: A read error may produce the germline difference seen at one junction end. The J gene is TRBJ2-5, the V gene TRBV7-6; D gene unclear. CDR3 length: 14 amino acids. The germline CDR1 and CDR2 sequences are SGHVS and FNYEAQ. The CDR3 loop is CASSLESRQGTQYF. The CDR3 DNA sequence: TGTGCCAGCAGCTTAGAGTCACGACAAGGGACCCAGTACTTC.

The CDR3 DNA follows: TGTGCCAGCTCACCCACTAGGGTTACTGAAGCTTTCTTT. As protein: CASSPTRVTEAFF. The chain combines TRBV18 with TRBJ1-1; no definite D call. The CDR3 runs to 13 residues. Germline V gene lookup returns CDR1 KGHSH and CDR2 LQKENI. The germline V and J ends were trimmed by 3 bases and 5 bases, with 10 bases remaining between them.

V usage is TRBV7-8 and J usage is TRBJ1-1; TRBD1 is a possible D gene (5 bases). From germline, CDR1 is SGHVS and CDR2 FQNEAQ. With 3 bases removed from V and 5 bases from J, the gap between germline ends came to 10 bases. The CDR3 runs to 13 residues. The CDR3 DNA follows: TGTGCCAGCAGCTTTACAGGTCCGACTGAAGCTTTCTTT. This translates into CASSFTGPTEAFF.

This clone was seen once. The chain combines TRBV18 with TRBJ2-1, with 10 bases aligning to TRBD1. Germline CDR1 is KGHSH and CDR2 is LQKENI. The CDR3 extends over 16 amino acids. J gave up 1 base and V 5 bases, and 5 bases lay outside the gene matches. The CDR3 region is CASSATGGYSYNEQFF. The CDR3 region has the DNA TGTGCCAGCTCAGCGACAGGGGGCTATTCCTACAATGAGCAGTTCTTC. The variable domain in full, completed from reference TRBV18 and TRBJ2-1, reads NAGVMQNPRHLVRRRGQEARLRCSPMKGHSHVYWYRQLPEEGLKFMVYLQKENIIDESGMPKERFSAEFPKEGPSILRIQQVVRGDSAAYFCASSATGGYSYNEQFFGPGTRLTVL.

V usage is TRBV9 and J usage is TRBJ2-3, with 14 bases matching TRBD2. CDR1 SGDLS and CDR2 YYNGEE come from the germline V gene. After removal of 4 bases from V and 3 bases from J, the junction contained 4 bases not matched to a gene. The CDR3 length is 16 residues. CDR3 sequence: CASSPRLAGGTDTQYF. In DNA, the CDR3 is TGTGCCAGCAGCCCGCGACTAGCGGGGGGGACAGATACGCAGTATTTT.

The rearrangement links TRBV27 to TRBJ1-5; D gene unclear. V was shortened by 4 bases and J by 0 bases, with 4 bases between the two germline ends. Per the germline V gene, CDR1 is MNHEY and CDR2 is SMNVEV (reference sequence). The CDR3 runs 13 residues. The CDR3 DNA reads TGTGCCAGCAGTTCCCATAGCAATCAGCCCCAGCATTTT. Its translation: CASSSHSNQPQHF.

The CDR3 loop reads CASSLAQNYEQYF. DNA for the CDR3: TGTGCCAGCAGCTTAGCCCAGAACTACGAGCAGTACTTC. The chain joins TRBV7-2 to TRBJ2-7, with D hard to call. V lost 0 bases and J 3 bases, leaving 6 bases between the germline ends. The germline V gene has CDR1 SGHTA and CDR2 FQGNSA. This CDR3 comprises 13 residues.

The chain recombines TRBV4-1 with TRBJ2-7; D may be TRBD2 (6 bases). From germline, CDR1 is MGHRA and CDR2 YSYEKL. V lost 0 bases to trimming and J lost 2 bases, with 11 bases between them. The CDR3 consists of 15 residues. The DNA for the CDR3 is TGCGCCAGCAGCCAAGATCTCGGGGGTCCCTACGAGCAGTACTTC. Its translation: CASSQDLGGPYEQYF.

The CDR3 nucleotides read TGTGCCAGCTCACCCGATACTCACGAGCAGTACTTC. Protein product: CASSPDTHEQYF. This sequence joins TRBV18 and TRBJ2-7; no definite D call. Germline V lookup: CDR1 KGHSH, CDR2 LQKENI. The CDR3 runs to 12 residues. The germline V and J ends were trimmed by 3 bases and 5 bases, with 8 bases remaining between them. Drawing the rest from reference TRBV18 and TRBJ2-7, the complete variable domain is NAGVMQNPRHLVRRRGQEARLRCSPMKGHSHVYWYRQLPEEGLKFMVYLQKENIIDESGMPKERFSAEFPKEGPSILRIQQVVRGDSAAYFCASSPDTHEQYFGPGTRLTVT.

This sequence joins TRBV6-1 and TRBJ2-3; TRBD2 is a possible D gene (6 bases). Germline V CDR1 and CDR2: MNHNS, SASEGT. CDR3 length: 15 amino acids. V lost 3 bases to trimming and J lost 5 bases, with 15 bases between them. CDR3 in DNA: TGTGCCAGCAGTGATGGGGGGTACACAGTAGATACGCAGTATTTT. Its protein product is CASSDGGYTVDTQYF.

CDR3 residues: CASSLVTSGIGGELFF. CDR3 sequence (DNA): TGTGCCAGCAGCTTAGTAACTAGCGGGATTGGCGGGGAGCTGTTTTTT. The chain uses TRBV7-6 and TRBJ2-2, with TRBD2 matching 10 bases. Germline V gene data show CDR1 as SGHVS and CDR2 as FNYEAQ. The J segment lost 7 bases and the V segment lost 1 base, leaving 6 bases of the junction unmatched. The CDR3 spans 16 residues.

This chain uses TRBV6-1 with TRBJ2-7, with 7 bases that match TRBD1. The V gene's germline CDR1 is MNHNS and CDR2 SASEGT. The trim removed 7 bases at V and 2 bases at J, leaving 5 bases unmatched. This CDR3 has 13 residues. CDR3 sequence reads: CASNWDRPYEQYF. The CDR3 coding sequence is TGTGCCAGCAATTGGGACAGACCCTACGAGCAGTACTTC.

CDR3: CASSWGLPGQGYEQYF. The CDR3 DNA follows: TGTGCCAGCAGCTGGGGTTTACCGGGACAGGGGTACGAGCAGTACTTC. The chain combines TRBV5-5 with TRBJ2-7, with 10 bases fitting TRBD1. After removal of 3 bases from V and 4 bases from J, the junction contained 10 bases not matched to a gene. This CDR3 has 16 residues. The V gene's germline CDR1 is SGHKS and CDR2 YYEKEE (reference sequence).

CDR3 DNA sequence: TGTGCCAGCAGTGAAGCTGGCAGGGGGCGTGGGGAAAAACTGTTTTTT. As protein: CASSEAGRGRGEKLFF. This chain uses TRBV25-1 with TRBJ1-4; 8 bases map to TRBD1. The CDR3 is made up of 16 amino acids. Germline lookup yields CDR1 MGHDK and CDR2 SYGVNS. With 2 bases clipped from V and 8 bases from J, the junction kept 10 bases outside the gene matches.

The chain combines TRBV4-1 with TRBJ2-5; tentatively, D is TRBD2 (5 bases). The CDR3 contains 13 residues. CDR1 is MGHRA and CDR2 is YSYEKL in the germline V gene. Trimming shortened V by 2 bases and J by 5 bases, and 9 bases separated the two germline ends. The CDR3 loop is CASSQSTRETQYF. CDR3 DNA: TGCGCCAGCAGCCAAAGTACTAGGGAGACCCAGTACTTC.

J is TRBJ2-3 and V is TRBV7-6; 7 bases align to TRBD1. The CDR3 has 16 amino acids. V lost 1 base and J lost 2; bases outside the gene matches: 6. Germline CDR1 is SGHVS and CDR2 is FNYEAQ. This chain's CDR3 is CASSLEGTDPTDTQYF. The CDR3 coding sequence is TGTGCCAGCAGCTTAGAAGGGACAGATCCCACAGATACGCAGTATTTT.

The chain joins TRBV7-2 to TRBJ1-2, with 9 bases lining up with TRBD1. V was pared by 2 bases and J by 7 bases, with 11 bases of the junction left unmatched. The CDR3 has 16 amino acids. The germline V gene encodes CDR1 SGHTA and CDR2 FQGNSA. The CDR3 sequence: CASSLTRTGGTAGYTF. The CDR3 coding sequence is TGTGCCAGCAGCTTAACGAGAACAGGGGGCACGGCTGGCTACACCTTC.

This chain uses TRBV6-4 with TRBJ2-3; 9 bases are a match to TRBD2. Per germline, CDR1 MRHNA and CDR2 SNTAGT. Trimming cost V 3 bases and J 5 bases; bases outside gene matches: 3. The CDR3 covers 14 residues. The CDR3, as DNA: TGTGCCAGCAGTGAGACTAGCGGTGTAGATACGCAGTATTTT. This sequence encodes CASSETSGVDTQYF.

The chain couples TRBV6-5 to TRBJ1-6; D is unresolved. This CDR3 region has 14 residues. The V gene lost 2 bases and the J gene lost 10 bases, with 12 bases spanning the gap. Looked up from germline, CDR1 is MNHEY and CDR2 is SVGAGI. CDR3 nucleotides: TGTGCCAGCAGTTACCGGCAGGAGGAGTCACCCCTCCACTTT. Its protein product is CASSYRQEESPLHF.

V usage is TRBV28 and J usage is TRBJ2-7; 8 nucleotides line up with TRBD1. Germline V lookup: CDR1 MDHEN, CDR2 SYDVKM. Trimming removed 3 bases from V and 5 bases from J; junction bases left unmatched: 9. The CDR3 runs 15 residues. The CDR3 DNA sequence: TGTGCCAGCAGTTTGGATCTCCGGACAGGGAACGAGCAGTACTTC. This translates into CASSLDLRTGNEQYF.

The chain recombines TRBV5-4 with TRBJ1-1; 7 bases map to TRBD1. The germline CDR1 and CDR2 sequences are SGHNT and YYREEE (reference sequence). Losses at the gene ends were 0 bases for V and 7 bases for J; bases not matched to a gene: 9. The CDR3 consists of 15 residues. The CDR3 DNA reads TGTGCCAGCAGCTTGGGGACAGGTCCAATTGGTGAAGCTTTCTTT. Protein sequence: CASSLGTGPIGEAFF. The full variable domain, with the rest looked up from reference TRBV5-4 and TRBJ1-1, is ETGVTQSPTHLIKTRGQQVTLRCSSQSGHNTVSWYQQALGQGPQFIFQYYREEENGRGNFPPRFSGLQFPNYSSELNVNALELDDSALYLCASSLGTGPIGEAFFGQGTRLTVV.

The V and J genes are TRBV28 and TRBJ2-3; 13 bases match TRBD2. Germline CDR1 reads MDHEN; CDR2 reads SYDVKM. This CDR3 region has 19 residues. J lost 6 bases, V lost 7 bases, and 19 bases had no gene match. In DNA, the CDR3 is TGTGCCAGCACCTCCTTGGGACTAGCGGGACCCCATGATGGTGATACGCAGTATTTT. Translating gives CASTSLGLAGPHDGDTQYF.

This clone has a single count. This chain joins TRBV29-1 and TRBJ1-1; the D is unclear. This CDR3 has 13 residues. The V end was cut by 1 base, the J end by 6 bases, with 12 bases between. Germline CDR1 SQVTM, CDR2 ANQGSEA. CDR3 nucleotide sequence: TGCAGCGTTGAAGCGGGCGGAGGACCTGAAGCTTTCTTT. This translates into CSVEAGGGPEAFF.

This chain links TRBV6-5 with TRBJ2-2, with a possible D match to TRBD2 (7 bases). CDR1 is MNHEY, CDR2 SVGAGI, per germline. The length of the CDR3 is 15 residues. V shed 2 bases and J shed 5 bases, with 12 bases lying between them. The CDR3 region is CASSYGGGGTGELFF. CDR3 sequence (DNA): TGTGCCAGCAGTTACGGCGGGGGCGGTACCGGGGAGCTGTTTTTT.

This chain uses TRBV4-1 with TRBJ2-1; possibly TRBD2 for D (5 bases). Germline loops: CDR1 MGHRA, CDR2 YSYEKL. Trimming removed 1 base at V and 6 bases at J, with 16 bases between. There are 16 residues in the CDR3. This chain's CDR3 is CASSQVRTRLSNEQFF. Here the CDR3 DNA reads TGCGCCAGCAGCCAAGTCCGGACTCGATTGTCCAATGAGCAGTTCTTC.

The CDR3 nucleotides read TGCGCCAGCAGCTTTGACAGGGTCTACACTGAAGCTTTCTTT. Amino acids: CASSFDRVYTEAFF. This chain uses TRBV5-1 with TRBJ1-1, with 7 bases lining up with TRBD1. The CDR3 is made up of 14 amino acids. Per the germline V gene, CDR1 is SGHRS and CDR2 is YFSETQ. With V trimmed by 2 bases and J by 3 bases, 4 bases remained unmatched.

This chain links TRBV29-1 with TRBJ1-1; D gene unclear. The V and J ends lost 5 bases and 3 bases respectively, with 4 bases between them. Germline CDR1 SQVTM, CDR2 ANQGSEA. There are 10 residues in the CDR3. CDR3 sequence (DNA): TGCAGCGTTTCGGACACTGAAGCTTTCTTT. This sequence encodes CSVSDTEAFF.

CDR3 nucleotide sequence: TGTGCCAGCAGTTACCTTGACAGGGGAGGAGGCTACACCTTC. Amino acids: CASSYLDRGGGYTF. The J gene is TRBJ1-2, the V gene TRBV6-5, with 8 nucleotides matching TRBD1. V dropped 2 bases and J dropped 8; count of bases not matched to a gene: 7. There are 14 residues in the CDR3. Germline CDR1 MNHEY, CDR2 SVGAGI.

V usage is TRBV5-1 and J usage is TRBJ2-7; TRBD1 agrees at 8 bases. The V gene end was trimmed by 4 bases and the J gene end by 4 bases; junction bases not matched to a gene: 10. Germline CDR1 reads SGHRS; CDR2 reads YFSETQ. The CDR3 has 15 amino acids. As DNA, the CDR3 is TGCGCCAGCAGCAACTCCGGGACAGGACTTTACGAGCAGTACTTC. Encoded protein: CASSNSGTGLYEQYF.